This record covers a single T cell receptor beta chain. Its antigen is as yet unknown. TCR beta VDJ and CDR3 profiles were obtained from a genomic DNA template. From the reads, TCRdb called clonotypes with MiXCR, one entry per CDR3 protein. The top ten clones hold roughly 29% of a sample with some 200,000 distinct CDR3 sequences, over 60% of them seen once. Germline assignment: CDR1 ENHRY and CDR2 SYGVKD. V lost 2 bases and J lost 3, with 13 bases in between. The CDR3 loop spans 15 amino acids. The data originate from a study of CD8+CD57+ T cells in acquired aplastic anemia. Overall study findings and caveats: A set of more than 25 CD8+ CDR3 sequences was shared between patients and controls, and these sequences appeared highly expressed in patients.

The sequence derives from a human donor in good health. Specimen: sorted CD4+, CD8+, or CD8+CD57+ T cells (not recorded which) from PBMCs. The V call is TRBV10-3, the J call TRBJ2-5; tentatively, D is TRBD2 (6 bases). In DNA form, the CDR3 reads TGTGCCATCAGTGAGCTCGCGGGGACGAAAGAGACCCAGTACTTC. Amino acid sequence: CAISELAGTKETQYF.